This TCR beta chain comes out of a study of control samples from healthy donors and cancer patients. CDR3 length: 15 amino acids. Trimming stripped 2 bases from V and 1 base from J, with 12 bases between. The germline gives CDR1 SGHRS, CDR2 YFSETQ. Assay: immunoSEQ multiplex PCR; the TCRdb copy retains only in-frame clones and omits some. The data show fewer than 500,000 clones, with approximately 90% seen just once and more than 6% held by the top ten. This clonotype originated in a man aged 40-49 years with head and neck cancer. Sample: PBMCs. The genes are TRBV5-1 and TRBJ2-5; D perhaps matches TRBD2 (6 bases). CDR3 region: CASSFGGIRQETQYF. CDR3 DNA sequence: TGCGCCAGCAGCTTTGGAGGGATACGCCAAGAGACCCAGTACTTC.